The T cell receptor (beta chain) under discussion was sequenced for a study of T cells of healthy individuals. The J segment lost 2 bases and the V segment lost 0 bases, leaving 7 bases of the junction unmatched. This CDR3 contains 16 residues. Germline lookup yields CDR1 MGHRA and CDR2 YSYEKL. TCRdb re-analysed the 5' RACE reads in MiXCR, keeping a single row per CDR3 protein. The sample includes around 63,000 distinct CDR3 sequences, roughly 16% of them seen just once. The receptor's source is a human donor in good health. The chain recombines TRBV4-1 with TRBJ2-7; 7 bases align to TRBD2. The CDR3: CASSQEGGRVPYEQYF. CDR3 DNA: TGCGCCAGCAGCCAAGAAGGAGGGAGGGTACCCTACGAGCAGTACTTC.